The present T cell receptor (beta chain) was sequenced within a study of CD8+ T cells in alopecia areata. In the study overall: Oral tofacitinib, 5 to 10 mg twice daily, was given in an open-label trial. Study-level points and caveats: In scalp and blood, many expanded lesional clones persisted during tofacitinib.

Extracted from the samples, RNA was reverse transcribed into cDNA to serve as the sequencing template. Sequencing was performed with immunoSEQ multiplex PCR; in TCRdb, only in-frame clones are kept and a portion is missing. Found here are about 210,000 clones, around two fifths of them singletons; the top ten hold around 2.8%. As concerns this clone: As yet, its antigen is unknown.

Treatment defined: oral pan-JAK inhibitor, 5-10 mg twice daily. Researchers took lesional scalp punch biopsies and peripheral blood from people who were alopecia areata patients. It was from PBMCs that CD4+ and CD8+ T cells were sorted. The J segment lost 8 bases and the V segment lost 2 bases, leaving 6 bases of the junction unmatched. This CDR3 is 15 amino acids long. From germline, CDR1 is SNHLY and CDR2 FYNNEI. The sequenced sample was CD4+ T cells sorted from blood, obtained at roughly week 36, from a patient treated with tofacitinib. This rearrangement joins TRBV2 to TRBJ2-1; 10 nucleotides agree with TRBD1. This TCR was sampled from a human donor with alopecia areata. The CDR3 reads CASSELGDRGYEQFF. Here the CDR3 DNA reads TGTGCCAGCAGTGAATTAGGGGACAGGGGCTATGAGCAGTTCTTC.